These T cell receptor beta chains were read from a single sample in a study of response to subunit inactivated influenza vaccine. TCRdb processed the RT-PCR reads anew with MiXCR; each CDR3 protein has one entry. The repertoire holds a few hundred thousand distinct CDR3 sequences, with approximately 10% as singletons. The same specimen was also included in a second study, on T cells expressing NK-cell markers.

Material: PBMCs from blood, obtained on the day of vaccination. The receptors originated from a man aged 50-59 years who received an inactivated influenza vaccine. Both conserved end residues are part of each CDR3. D genes are given only for firm matches. The listing skips clone size in some rows; elsewhere it reads once, few, many or a size class.

>.|TRBJ2-2|16|.|TRBV5-1
TGCGCCAGCAGCTTGGGTAGCGGCCTATACACCGGGGAGCTGTTTTTT
CASSLGSGLYTGELFF
>.|TRBJ2-2|18|few|TRBV4-2
TGTGCCAGCAGCCCTTACAACGTGGATTTACGAGGAACCGGGGAGCTGTTTTTT
CASSPYNVDLRGTGELFF
>TRBD2|TRBJ2-1|14|few|TRBV7-7
TGTGCCAGCAGCCAGGAAGCGGGAGTCAATGAGCAGTTCTTC
CASSQEAGVNEQFF
>.|TRBJ1-2|11|many|TRBV11-2
TGTGCCAGCAGCTATCTCTATGGCTACACCTTC
CASSYLYGYTF
>TRBD1|TRBJ2-1|16|few|TRBV12-3/TRBV12-4
TGTGCCAGCAGTTTGAACGGACAGGGCTCTTGGAATGAGCAGTTCTTC
CASSLNGQGSWNEQFF
>.|TRBJ2-3|15|.|TRBV5-1
TGCGCCAGCAGCTTGGATGGCTACAACACAGATACGCAGTATTTT
CASSLDGYNTDTQYF
>.|TRBJ2-5|12|.|TRBV6-1
TGTGCCAGCAGGAGGAGGGAAGAGACCCAGTACTTC
CASRRREETQYF
>TRBD1|TRBJ2-2|15|few|TRBV29-1
TGCAGCGCCCGAAAAGGGACAGGGAACACCGGGGAGCTGTTTTTT
CSARKGTGNTGELFF
>TRBD1|TRBJ2-5|15|few|TRBV5-1
TGCGCCAGCAGCTTGGGGACAGGGGCGCCTCCGACCCAGTACTTC
CASSLGTGAPPTQYF
>.|TRBJ1-1|13|.|TRBV18
TGTGCCAGCTCCCGTTGGGAGAACACTGAAGCTTTCTTT
CASSRWENTEAFF
>.|TRBJ2-3|15|.|TRBV27
TGTGCCAGCAGTTCGAGGGGGGCCCCCACAGATACGCAGTATTTT
CASSSRGAPTDTQYF
>TRBD2|TRBJ2-6|13|few|TRBV2
TGTTCTAGCGGGAGGACTGGGGCCAACGTCCTGACTTTC
CSSGRTGANVLTF
>TRBD1|TRBJ2-5|15|.|TRBV2
TGTGCCAGCAGCCCCCCTCGGACAGGACAAGAGACCCAGTACTTC
CASSPPRTGQETQYF
>.|TRBJ1-1|14|.|TRBV5-1
TGCGCCAGCACCCCCGAACATGCGGGGAACGAAGCTTTCTTT
CASTPEHAGNEAFF
>.|TRBJ2-3|14|many|TRBV12-3/TRBV12-4
TGTGCCAGCAGTTTGCTATTGAGCACAGATACGCAGTATTTT
CASSLLLSTDTQYF
>.|TRBJ2-1|16|few|TRBV5-5
TGTGCCAGCAGCTTGGCCGTTCGTACCGGGGGCAATGAGCAGTTCTTC
CASSLAVRTGGNEQFF
>.|TRBJ2-5|18|.|TRBV12-3/TRBV12-4
TGTGCCAGCAGTTCTTGGGGTGGGGTCTCAACCGGTGGAGAGACCCAGTACTTC
CASSSWGGVSTGGETQYF
>.|TRBJ2-5|15|.|TRBV6-2/TRBV6-3
TGTGCCAGCAGTTCGGGCTACAGGAGTACGGAGACCCAGTACTTC
CASSSGYRSTETQYF
>.|TRBJ2-4|13|few|TRBV12-3/TRBV12-4
TGTGCCAGCAGTTTAATCAGGGGAAACATTCAGTACTTC
CASSLIRGNIQYF
>.|TRBJ2-5|12|few|TRBV7-9
TGTGCCAGCAGCTACGAGCGAGAGACCCAGTACTTC
CASSYERETQYF
>TRBD1|TRBJ1-6|17|.|TRBV20-1
TGCAGTGCTAGCTACAGGGGGGCACTACCCTATAATTCACCCCTCCACTTT
CSASYRGALPYNSPLHF
>.|TRBJ2-7|15|few|TRBV11-2
TGTGCCAGCAGCTTTCTACAGGGTAGAGCCTACGAGCAGTACTTC
CASSFLQGRAYEQYF
>TRBD1|TRBJ2-1|12|few|TRBV7-2
TGTGCCAGCAGCTCCCGGGACAGGGAGCAGTTCTTC
CASSSRDREQFF